The clone carrying this T cell receptor beta chain was observed a few times. Its cognate antigen is unknown. Amplification of TCR beta CDR3 regions was performed using RNA transcripts as template. Initially, a first-round RT-PCR of the TCR CDR3 employed the HTBI primer set. From the multiplex PCR reads, TCRdb called clonotypes with MiXCR, one entry per CDR3 protein. The sample contains 500,000 to 550,000 distinct CDR3 sequences, about 20% of which appear only once. This specimen belongs to a study of T cells in Graves' hyperthyroidism and ophthalmopathy. Broader study findings: Model output signaled ophthalmopathy a median 6.5 months ahead of onset.

This CDR3 contains 12 residues. Germline trimming cut 6 bases from V and 6 bases from J; bases unmatched to any gene: 5. Germline CDR1 and CDR2: SQVTM and ANQGSEA. This chain joins TRBV29-1 and TRBJ1-1; TRBD1 agrees at 9 bases. Sequencing used blood. This TCR was recovered from a man in his forties or fifties with Graves' ophthalmopathy. The CDR3 here is CSVGGDRAEAFF. CDR3 nucleotide sequence: TGCAGCGTAGGGGGGGACAGGGCTGAAGCTTTCTTT. Complete variable domain (other parts from reference TRBV29-1 and TRBJ1-1): SAVISQKPSRDICQRGTSLTIQCQVDSQVTMMFWYRQQPGQSLTLIATANQGSEATYESGFVIDKFPISRPNLTFSTLTVSNMSPEDSSIYLCSVGGDRAEAFFGQGTRLTVV.